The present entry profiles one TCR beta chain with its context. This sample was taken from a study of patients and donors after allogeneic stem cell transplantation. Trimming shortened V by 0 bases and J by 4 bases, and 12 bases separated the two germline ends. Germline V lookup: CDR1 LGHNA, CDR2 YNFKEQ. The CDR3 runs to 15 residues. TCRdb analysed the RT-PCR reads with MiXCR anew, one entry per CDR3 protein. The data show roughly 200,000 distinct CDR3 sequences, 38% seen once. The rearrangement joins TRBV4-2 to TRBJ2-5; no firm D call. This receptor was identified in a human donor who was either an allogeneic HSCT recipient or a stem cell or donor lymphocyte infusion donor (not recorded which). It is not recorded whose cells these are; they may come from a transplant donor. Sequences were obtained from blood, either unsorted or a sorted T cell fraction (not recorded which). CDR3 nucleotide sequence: TGTGCCAGCAGCCAAGATTACGGTAGGGCAGAGACCCAGTACTTC. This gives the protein CASSQDYGRAETQYF.